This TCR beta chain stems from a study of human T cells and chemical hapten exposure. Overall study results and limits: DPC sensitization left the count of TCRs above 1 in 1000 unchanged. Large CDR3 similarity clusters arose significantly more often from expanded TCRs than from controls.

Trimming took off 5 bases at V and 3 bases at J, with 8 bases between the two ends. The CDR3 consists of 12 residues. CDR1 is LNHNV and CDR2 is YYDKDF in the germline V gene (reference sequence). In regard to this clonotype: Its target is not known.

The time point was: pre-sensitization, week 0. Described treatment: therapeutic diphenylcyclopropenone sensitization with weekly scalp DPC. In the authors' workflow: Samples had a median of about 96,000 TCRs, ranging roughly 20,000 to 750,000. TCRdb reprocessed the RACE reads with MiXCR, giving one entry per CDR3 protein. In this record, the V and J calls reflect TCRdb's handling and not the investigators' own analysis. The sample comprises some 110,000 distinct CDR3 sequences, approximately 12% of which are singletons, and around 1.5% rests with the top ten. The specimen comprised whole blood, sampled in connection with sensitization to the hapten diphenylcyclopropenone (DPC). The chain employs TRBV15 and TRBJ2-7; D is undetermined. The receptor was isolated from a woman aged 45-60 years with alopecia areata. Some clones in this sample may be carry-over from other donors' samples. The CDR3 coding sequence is TGTGCCACCAGCCCCGACGGCTACGAGCAGTACTTC. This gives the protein CATSPDGYEQYF.